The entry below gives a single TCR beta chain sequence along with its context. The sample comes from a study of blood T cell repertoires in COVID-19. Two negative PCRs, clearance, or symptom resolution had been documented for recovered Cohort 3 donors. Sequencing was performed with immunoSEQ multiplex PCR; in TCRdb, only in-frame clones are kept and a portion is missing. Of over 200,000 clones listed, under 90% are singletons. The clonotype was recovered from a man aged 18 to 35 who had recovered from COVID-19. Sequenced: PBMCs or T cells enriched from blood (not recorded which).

The CDR3: CASSTGQGTNQPQHF. In DNA form, the CDR3 reads TGTGCCAGCAGCACGGGACAGGGGACGAATCAGCCCCAGCATTTT. This chain links TRBV7-8 with TRBJ1-5, with TRBD1 identical over 10 bases. V dropped 5 bases and J dropped 4; count of bases not matched to a gene: 5. Per germline, CDR1 SGHVS and CDR2 FQNEAQ. The CDR3 runs to 15 residues.